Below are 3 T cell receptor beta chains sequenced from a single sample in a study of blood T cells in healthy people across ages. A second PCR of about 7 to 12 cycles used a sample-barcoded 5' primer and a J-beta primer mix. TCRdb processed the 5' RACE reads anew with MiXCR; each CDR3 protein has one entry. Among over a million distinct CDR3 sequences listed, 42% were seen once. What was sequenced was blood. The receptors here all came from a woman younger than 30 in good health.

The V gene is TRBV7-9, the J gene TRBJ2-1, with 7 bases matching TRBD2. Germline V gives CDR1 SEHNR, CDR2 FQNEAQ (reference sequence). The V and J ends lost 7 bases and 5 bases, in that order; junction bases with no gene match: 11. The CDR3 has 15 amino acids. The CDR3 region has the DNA TGTGCCAGCACCCTTGACTTACTAGCGAACAATGAGCAGTTCTTC. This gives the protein CASTLDLLANNEQFF. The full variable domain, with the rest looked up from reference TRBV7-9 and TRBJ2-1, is DTGVSQNPRHKITKRGQNVTFRCDPISEHNRLYWYRQTLGQGPEFLTYFQNEAQLEKSRLLSDRFSAERPKGSFSTLEIQRTEQGDSAMYLCASTLDLLANNEQFFGPGTRLTVL.

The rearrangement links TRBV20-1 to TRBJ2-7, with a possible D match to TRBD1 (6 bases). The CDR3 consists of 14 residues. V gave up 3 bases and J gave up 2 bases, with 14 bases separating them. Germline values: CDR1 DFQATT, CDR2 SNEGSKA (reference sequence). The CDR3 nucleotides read TGCAGTGCTAGGGACCGGGACATCCCCTACGAGCAGTACTTC. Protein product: CSARDRDIPYEQYF.

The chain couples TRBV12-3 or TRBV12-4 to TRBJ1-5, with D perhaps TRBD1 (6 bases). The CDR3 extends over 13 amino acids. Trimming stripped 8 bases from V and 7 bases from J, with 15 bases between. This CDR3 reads CASRRRQGQPQHF. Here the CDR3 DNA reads TGTGCCAGCCGTCGGAGGCAGGGGCAGCCCCAGCATTTT.